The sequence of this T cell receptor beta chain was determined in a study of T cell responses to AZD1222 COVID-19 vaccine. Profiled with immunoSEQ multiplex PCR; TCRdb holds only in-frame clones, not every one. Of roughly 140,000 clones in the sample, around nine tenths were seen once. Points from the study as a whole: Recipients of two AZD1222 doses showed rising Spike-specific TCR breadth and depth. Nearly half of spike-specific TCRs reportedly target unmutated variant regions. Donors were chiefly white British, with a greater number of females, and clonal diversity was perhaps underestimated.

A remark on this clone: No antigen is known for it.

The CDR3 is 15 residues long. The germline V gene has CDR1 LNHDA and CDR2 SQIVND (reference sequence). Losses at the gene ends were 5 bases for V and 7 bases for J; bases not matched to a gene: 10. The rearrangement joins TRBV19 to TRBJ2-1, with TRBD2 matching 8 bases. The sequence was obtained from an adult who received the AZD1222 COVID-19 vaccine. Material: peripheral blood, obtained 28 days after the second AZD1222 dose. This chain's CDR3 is CASSVWTSFRNEQFF. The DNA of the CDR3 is TGTGCCAGTAGTGTTTGGACTAGCTTTCGGAATGAGCAGTTCTTC.